This T cell receptor beta chain was documented in a study of identical twins. This clonotype was counted a few times. Its antigen is currently unknown. Looked up from germline, CDR1 is SGHVS and CDR2 is FQNEAQ. The CDR3 is 17 residues long. The V and J ends lost 2 bases and 8 bases, in that order; junction bases with no gene match: 10. Broader study findings: Modelling underestimated the level of out-of-frame TCR alpha sharing observed in monozygotic twins.

cDNA molecules carried unique molecular identifiers, and template switching added a universal primer site. TCRdb recomputed calls from the 5' RACE reads with MiXCR, one row per CDR3 protein. The table records around 960,000 distinct CDR3 sequences, over 9% of them present only once. Separately, the same data were catalogued under a study of yellow fever vaccine responses in identical twins.

The source of this sequence is a woman aged 18 to 35 in good health. Sequencing was done on a sample of PBMCs. The chain has TRBV7-8 and TRBJ2-1; 12 bases line up with TRBD2. CDR3 DNA sequence: TGTGCCAGCAGCTTAACTAGGCTAGCGGGGGGGCCTTATGAGCAGTTCTTC. It yields the protein CASSLTRLAGGPYEQFF.